This paragraph reports one TCR beta chain. Its cognate antigen is unknown. V shed 8 bases, J shed 6 bases, and the junction held 5 bases outside the gene matches. CDR3 size: 13 residues. Germline CDR1 and CDR2: SNHLY and FYNNEI. The data are from a study of PD-L1 blockade in urothelial cancer. Turning to the study itself: Investigators checked blood 3 weeks (second dose) and 6 weeks after treatment start.

The templates were synthetic TCR analogs, and they were spiked into each PCR. Repertoires were generated with immunoSEQ multiplex PCR, while TCRdb's copy carries only in-frame clones and drops some. In the table there are tens of thousands of clones, around 83% of which are singletons. Study observations and caveats: Survival was better when pretreatment blood TCR clonality fell below the median. For durable-benefit patients, tumor-associated blood clones expanded more at 3 weeks.

The rearrangement links TRBV2 to TRBJ2-2, with TRBD1 matching over 8 bases. The TCR comes from a man aged 55 to 70 with urothelial cancer. Sequences were derived from PBMCs, sampled around atezolizumab (anti-PD-L1) treatment. CDR3 loop: CASRQGAAGELFF. In DNA, the CDR3 is TGTGCCAGCCGGCAGGGGGCGGCCGGGGAGCTGTTTTTT.